Listed below are T cell receptor beta chains from one sample, sequenced in a study of T cells after yellow fever vaccination. MiXCR, run by TCRdb on the 5' RACE reads, gives a single entry per CDR3 protein. The sample holds 95,000 to 150,000 distinct CDR3 sequences, nearly 15% seen once. This specimen was CD8+ T cells sorted from PBMCs, taken 5 days after the yellow fever booster vaccination. These receptors came from a man aged 18-30 years who received the YFV17D yellow fever vaccine. Both conserved end residues are trimmed from each CDR3.

V	J	CDR3
TRBV11-2	TRBJ1-4	ASSFMDRGNEKLF
TRBV20-1	TRBJ2-7	SARDLGVAGGYEQY
TRBV29-1	TRBJ2-5	SVEMRGGEETQY
TRBV7-9	TRBJ2-1	ASSSPIPRQLYNEQF
TRBV5-1	TRBJ2-3	ASSFSGSSTDTQY
TRBV9	TRBJ2-5	ASSTGQRYQETQY
TRBV9	TRBJ1-2	ASSAQPGPTNYGYT
TRBV7-9	TRBJ2-7	ASTKPGTEANEQY
TRBV11-2	TRBJ2-7	ASSLEGGFYEQY
TRBV10-2	TRBJ2-2	ATALTRTGELF
TRBV7-9	TRBJ2-4	ASSRGGIAKNIQY
TRBV4-1	TRBJ2-5	ASSAGGLGDQETQY
TRBV30	TRBJ2-7	AWSVTLAGDREQY
TRBV12-3/TRBV12-4	TRBJ1-5	ASSWGQGYQPQH
TRBV5-1	TRBJ1-1	ASSSPVGENTEAF
TRBV20-1	TRBJ2-1	SATDGNNEQF
TRBV5-1	TRBJ1-3	ASSFRSPTAGNTIY
TRBV4-2	TRBJ1-1	ASSLTGYTEAF
TRBV7-9	TRBJ1-2	ASSWTGRANYGYT
TRBV3-1	TRBJ2-5	ASSEIDAGAEETQY
TRBV29-1	TRBJ2-7	SVEAGTSPYEQY
TRBV4-1	TRBJ1-2	ASSPGQGYGYGYT
TRBV7-2	TRBJ2-1	AIIGRLPNNEQF
TRBV27	TRBJ2-7	ASSFAGTTGDEQY
TRBV4-1	TRBJ2-5	ASSVRTSGASQETQY
TRBV4-3	TRBJ2-7	ASSQDGPSGTYEQY
TRBV6-1	TRBJ2-7	ASSERSGAFLEQY
TRBV12-3/TRBV12-4	TRBJ2-4	ASSLFQKNIQY
TRBV12-3/TRBV12-4	TRBJ2-1	ASSFGTGALNEQF
TRBV5-1	TRBJ2-5	ASSPGLGVQETQY
TRBV28	TRBJ2-1	ASKFQGYNEQF
TRBV6-5	TRBJ2-3	ASSTLGTDTQY
TRBV4-1	TRBJ2-3	ASSQKGSGEITDTQY
TRBV19	TRBJ1-1	ASSIPPGNTEAF
TRBV11-2	TRBJ1-1	ASSLRSTEAF
TRBV7-9	TRBJ2-1	ASSSPMGSGEDNEQF
TRBV6-2/TRBV6-3	TRBJ2-1	ASSNGFYNEQF
TRBV5-4	TRBJ2-7	ASSLAVESEQY
TRBV6-5	TRBJ1-2	ASSYMSGTGDDYT
TRBV7-9	TRBJ2-1	ASMMAGTPSSYNEQF
TRBV27	TRBJ1-5	ASSWGLNSNQPQH
TRBV7-9	TRBJ2-2	ASSLIPGLTGELF
TRBV9	TRBJ2-2	ASSVAGGYSTGELF